This T cell receptor beta chain stems from a study of cytomegalovirus exposure and HLA in healthy donors. Overall study findings and caveats: Whilst most TCR sequences proved rare, a subset of public TCRs occurred across many donors. Later analysis demonstrated an association between a missense DCLRE1C variant and TCR beta V- and J-gene trimming.

Primers for the PCR totalled 60 Vbeta and 13 Jbeta. The method was immunoSEQ multiplex PCR; TCRdb's version includes in-frame clones alone and lacks a portion of them. The sample consists of some 120,000 clones, under 85% of them appearing once. Concerning this clone itself: Antigen unknown.

V was trimmed by 0 bases and J by 5 bases, leaving 16 bases between them. This CDR3 has 16 amino acids. CDR1 and CDR2 (germline): SGHRS, YFSETQ. The V and J genes are TRBV5-1 and TRBJ2-3; D might be TRBD2 (5 bases). This receptor was obtained from a woman between 45 and 65 years old in good health and CMV-seropositive. The sample comprised PBMCs. The CDR3 loop reads CASSLGERALRDTQYF. The CDR3 coding sequence is TGCGCCAGCAGCTTGGGAGAGAGGGCCCTGAGAGATACGCAGTATTTT.